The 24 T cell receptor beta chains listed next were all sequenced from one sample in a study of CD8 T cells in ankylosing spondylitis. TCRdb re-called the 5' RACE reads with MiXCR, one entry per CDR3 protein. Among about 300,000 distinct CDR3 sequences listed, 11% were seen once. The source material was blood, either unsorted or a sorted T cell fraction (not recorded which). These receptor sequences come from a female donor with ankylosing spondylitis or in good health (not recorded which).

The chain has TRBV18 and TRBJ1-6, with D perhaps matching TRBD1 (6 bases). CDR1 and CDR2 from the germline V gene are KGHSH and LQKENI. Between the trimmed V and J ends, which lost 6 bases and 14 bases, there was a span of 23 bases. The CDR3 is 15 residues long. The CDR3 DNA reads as TGTGCCAGCTCCATCGGTGATGGGGGGCGATGGGCCCTCCACTTT. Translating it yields CASSIGDGGRWALHF.

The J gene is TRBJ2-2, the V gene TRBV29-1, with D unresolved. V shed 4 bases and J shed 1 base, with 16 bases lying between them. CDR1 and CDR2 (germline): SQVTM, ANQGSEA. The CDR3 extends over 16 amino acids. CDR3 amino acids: CSVGVGNSKNTGELFF. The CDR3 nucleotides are TGCAGCGTTGGGGTTGGGAACTCTAAGAACACCGGGGAGCTGTTTTTT.

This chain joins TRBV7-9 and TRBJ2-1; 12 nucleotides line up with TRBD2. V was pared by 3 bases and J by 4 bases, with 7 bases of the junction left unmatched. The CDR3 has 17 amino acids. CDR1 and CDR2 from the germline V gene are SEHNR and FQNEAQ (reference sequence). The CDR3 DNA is TGTGCCAGCAGCTTCCGGACTAGCGGGGTAACTTACAATGAGCAGTTCTTC. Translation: CASSFRTSGVTYNEQFF.

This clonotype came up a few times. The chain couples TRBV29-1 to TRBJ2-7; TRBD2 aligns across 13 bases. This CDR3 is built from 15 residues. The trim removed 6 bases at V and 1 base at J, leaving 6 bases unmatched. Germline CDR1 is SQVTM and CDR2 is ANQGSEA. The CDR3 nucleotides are TGCAGCGTAAGGCCGGGACTAGCGGGGTCCTACGAGCAGTACTTC. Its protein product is CSVRPGLAGSYEQYF.

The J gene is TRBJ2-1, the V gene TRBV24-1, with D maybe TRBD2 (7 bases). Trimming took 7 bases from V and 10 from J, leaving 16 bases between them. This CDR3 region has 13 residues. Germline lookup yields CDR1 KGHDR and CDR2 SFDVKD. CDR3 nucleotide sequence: TGTGCCACCAGACAAGGAGGGAGGGGGGAGCAGTTCTTC. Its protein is CATRQGGRGEQFF.

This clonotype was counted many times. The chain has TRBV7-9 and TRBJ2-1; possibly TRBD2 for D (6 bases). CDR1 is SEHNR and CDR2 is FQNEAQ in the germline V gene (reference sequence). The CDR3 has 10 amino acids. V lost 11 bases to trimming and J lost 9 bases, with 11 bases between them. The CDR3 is CAGGVGEQFF. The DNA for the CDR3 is TGTGCCGGAGGGGTGGGTGAGCAGTTCTTC.

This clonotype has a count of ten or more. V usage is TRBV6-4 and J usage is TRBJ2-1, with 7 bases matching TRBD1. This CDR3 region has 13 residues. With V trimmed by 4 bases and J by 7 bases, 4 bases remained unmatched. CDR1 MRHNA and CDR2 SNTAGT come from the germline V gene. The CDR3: CASSGTGGNEQFF. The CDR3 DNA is TGTGCCAGCAGTGGGACAGGTGGTAATGAGCAGTTCTTC.

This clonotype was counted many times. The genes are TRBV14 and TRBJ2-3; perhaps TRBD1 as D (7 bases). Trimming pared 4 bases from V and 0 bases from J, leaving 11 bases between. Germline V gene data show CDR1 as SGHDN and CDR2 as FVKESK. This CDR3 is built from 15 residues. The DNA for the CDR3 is TGTGCCAGCAGCCGCGGGGACAGAAGCACAGATACGCAGTATTTT. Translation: CASSRGDRSTDTQYF.

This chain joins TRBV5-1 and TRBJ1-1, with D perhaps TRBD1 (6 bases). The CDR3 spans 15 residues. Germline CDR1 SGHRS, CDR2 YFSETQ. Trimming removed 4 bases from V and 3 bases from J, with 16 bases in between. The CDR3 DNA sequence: TGCGCCAGCAGCCGGGGAGGGGGGCTGGACACTGAAGCTTTCTTT. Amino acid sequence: CASSRGGGLDTEAFF.

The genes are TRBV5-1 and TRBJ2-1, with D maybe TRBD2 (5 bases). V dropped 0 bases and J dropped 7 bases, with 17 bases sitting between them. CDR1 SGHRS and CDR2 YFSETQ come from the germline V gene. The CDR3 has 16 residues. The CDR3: CASSLARRTYVNEQFF. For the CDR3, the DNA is TGCGCCAGCAGCTTGGCCCGTCGGACTTATGTAAATGAGCAGTTCTTC.

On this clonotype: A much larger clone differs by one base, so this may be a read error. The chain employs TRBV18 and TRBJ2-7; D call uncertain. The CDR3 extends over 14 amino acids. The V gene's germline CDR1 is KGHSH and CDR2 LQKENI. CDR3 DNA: TGTGCCAGCTCACCACCGTATTTGAGCTACGAGCAGTGCTTC. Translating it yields CASSPPYLSYEQCF.

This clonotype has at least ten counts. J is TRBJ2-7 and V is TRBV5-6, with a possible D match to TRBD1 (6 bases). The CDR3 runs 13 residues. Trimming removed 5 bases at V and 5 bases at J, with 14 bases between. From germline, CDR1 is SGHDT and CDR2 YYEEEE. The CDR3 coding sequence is TGTGCCAGCAGATCCACAGGGAGCCACGAGCAGTACTTC. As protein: CASRSTGSHEQYF.

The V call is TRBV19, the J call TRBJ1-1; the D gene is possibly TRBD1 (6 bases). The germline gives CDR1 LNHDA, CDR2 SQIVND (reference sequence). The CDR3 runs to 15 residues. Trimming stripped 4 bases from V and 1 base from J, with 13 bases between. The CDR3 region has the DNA TGTGCCAGTAGTACTCGGGACACTTCGAACACTGAAGCTTTCTTT. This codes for CASSTRDTSNTEAFF.

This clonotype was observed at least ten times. Written as DNA, the CDR3 is TGCGCCAGCCGGGGACTAGTCTCCGGGTTCGATGAGCAGTTCTTC. Its protein product is CASRGLVSGFDEQFF. The chain recombines TRBV5-1 with TRBJ2-1, with 8 bases identical to TRBD2. The CDR3 consists of 15 residues. V gave up 7 bases and J gave up 8 bases; unmatched junction bases: 14. Germline V gene sequence: CDR1 SGHRS, CDR2 YFSETQ.

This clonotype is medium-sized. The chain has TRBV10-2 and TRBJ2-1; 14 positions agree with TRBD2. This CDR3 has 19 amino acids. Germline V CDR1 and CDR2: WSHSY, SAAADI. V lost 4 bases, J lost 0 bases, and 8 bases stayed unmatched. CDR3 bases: TGCGCCAGCAGTGGGGGACTAGCGGGGGATTATAGCTCCTACAATGAGCAGTTCTTC. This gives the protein CASSGGLAGDYSSYNEQFF.

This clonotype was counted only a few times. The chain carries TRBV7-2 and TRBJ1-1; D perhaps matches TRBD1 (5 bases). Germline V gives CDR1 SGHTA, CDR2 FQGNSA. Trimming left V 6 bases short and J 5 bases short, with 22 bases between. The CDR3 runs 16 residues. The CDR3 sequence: CASSHRRAGDGTEAFF. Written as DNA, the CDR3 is TGTGCCAGCAGTCACAGGAGGGCGGGAGACGGGACTGAAGCTTTCTTT.

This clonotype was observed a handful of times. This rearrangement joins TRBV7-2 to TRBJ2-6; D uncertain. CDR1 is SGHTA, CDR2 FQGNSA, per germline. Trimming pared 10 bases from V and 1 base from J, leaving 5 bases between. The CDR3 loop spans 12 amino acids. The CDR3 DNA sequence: TGTGCCACTTCGTCTGGGGCCAACGTCCTGACTTTC. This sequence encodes CATSSGANVLTF.

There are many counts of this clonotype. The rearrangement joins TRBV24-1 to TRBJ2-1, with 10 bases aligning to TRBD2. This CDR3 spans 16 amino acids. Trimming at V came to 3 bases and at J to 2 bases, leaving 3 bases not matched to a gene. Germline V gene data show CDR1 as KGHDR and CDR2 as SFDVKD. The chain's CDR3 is CATSDPSGGTYNEQFF. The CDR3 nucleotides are TGTGCCACCAGTGATCCTAGCGGGGGAACCTACAATGAGCAGTTCTTC.

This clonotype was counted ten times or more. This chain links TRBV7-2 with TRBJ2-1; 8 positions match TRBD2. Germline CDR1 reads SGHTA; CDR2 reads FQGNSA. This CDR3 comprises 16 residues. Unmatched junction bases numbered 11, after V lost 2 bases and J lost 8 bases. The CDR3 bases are TGTGCCAGCAGCTTATACGGGGCGGGAGGCTTTCATGAGCAGTTCTTC. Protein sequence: CASSLYGAGGFHEQFF.

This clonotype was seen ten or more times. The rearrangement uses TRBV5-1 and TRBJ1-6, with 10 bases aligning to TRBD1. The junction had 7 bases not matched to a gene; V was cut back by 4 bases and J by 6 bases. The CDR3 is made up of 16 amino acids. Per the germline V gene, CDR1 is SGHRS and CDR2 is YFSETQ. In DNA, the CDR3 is TGCGCCAGCAGCCTATTCCGGGACAGGGGTAATTCACCCCTCCACTTT. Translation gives CASSLFRDRGNSPLHF.

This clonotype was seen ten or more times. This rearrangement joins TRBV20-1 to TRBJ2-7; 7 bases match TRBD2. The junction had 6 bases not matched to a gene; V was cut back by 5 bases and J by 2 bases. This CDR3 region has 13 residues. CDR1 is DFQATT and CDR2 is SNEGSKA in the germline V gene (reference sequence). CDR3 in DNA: TGCAGTGCTTCTAGCGGCTCGACCTACGAGCAGTACTTC. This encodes CSASSGSTYEQYF.

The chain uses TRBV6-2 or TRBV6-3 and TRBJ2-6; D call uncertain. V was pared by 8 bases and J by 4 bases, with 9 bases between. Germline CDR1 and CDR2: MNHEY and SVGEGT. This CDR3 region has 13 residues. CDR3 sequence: CASSSLGANVLTF. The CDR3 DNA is TGTGCCAGCTCTTCTCTCGGGGCCAACGTCCTGACTTTC.

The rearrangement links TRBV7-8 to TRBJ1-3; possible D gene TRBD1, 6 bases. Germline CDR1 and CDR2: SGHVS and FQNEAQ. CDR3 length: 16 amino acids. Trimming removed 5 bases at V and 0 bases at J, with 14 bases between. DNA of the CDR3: TGTGCCAGCAGCCAGGGGAACCGGGGCTCTGGAAACACCATATATTTT. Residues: CASSQGNRGSGNTIYF.

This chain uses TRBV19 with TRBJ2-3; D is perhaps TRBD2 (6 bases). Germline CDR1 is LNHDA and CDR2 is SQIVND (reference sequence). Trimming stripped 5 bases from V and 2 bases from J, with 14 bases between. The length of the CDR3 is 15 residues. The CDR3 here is CASSGVGGITDTQYF. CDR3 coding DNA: TGTGCCAGTAGTGGTGTGGGCGGGATCACAGATACGCAGTATTTT.